This T cell receptor beta chain was found in a study of T cells in Graves' hyperthyroidism and ophthalmopathy. TCR beta CDR3 regions were amplified from RNA. The HTBI primer set served for first-round RT-PCR of the TCR CDR3. MiXCR was run by TCRdb on the multiplex PCR reads, yielding one entry per CDR3 protein. The table has over 150,000 distinct CDR3 sequences, about 17% seen once. As concerns this clonotype: Its antigen remains unknown. This may stem from a read error, because a much larger clone lies one nucleotide away.

Whole-study findings and limits: Most clonotypes that expanded in the thyroid above 0.001 also showed up in blood. From stable hyperthyroidism, ophthalmopathy was separated by a 13 V-J model.

The CDR3 covers 13 residues. The sequenced sample consisted of blood. The clonotype was recovered from a woman aged 45-65 years with Graves' hyperthyroidism. The rearrangement joins TRBV12-3 or TRBV12-4 to TRBJ1-6; no definite D call. In DNA, the CDR3 is TGTGCCAGCAGTTCCAGGACGACTGGGCCCCCCCACTTT. It encodes CASSSRTTGPPHF.